This is a list of T cell receptor beta chains from one sample in a study of blood T cell repertoires in COVID-19. Profiled with immunoSEQ multiplex PCR; TCRdb holds only in-frame clones, not every one. This repertoire shows 40,000 to 60,000 clones, around 85% found once; its top ten account for 4.4%. Sequencing was performed on peripheral blood. These receptors came from a man between 50 and 59 years old with active COVID-19. CDR3s include the opening cysteine and the closing phenylalanine or tryptophan. The order of the fields is J gene, clone size, D gene, V gene, CDR3 protein, CDR3 DNA. The D gene is left open where the match is weak. A clone size is listed for some rows: how often the clone was seen (once, few, many), or a class if it is expanded.

TRBJ2-7 . . TRBV29-1 CSATGIGDEQYF TGCAGCGCTACAGGGATCGGGGACGAGCAGTACTTC
TRBJ1-2 . TRBD1 TRBV19 CASSAGTGNDYGYTF TGTGCCAGTAGTGCCGGGACAGGGAATGACTATGGCTACACCTTC
TRBJ2-7 . TRBD1 TRBV5-6 CASSFGTGVGKYF TGTGCCAGCAGCTTCGGGACAGGGGTCGGAAAGTACTTC
TRBJ2-2 . TRBD1 TRBV7-9 CASRPGQGITGELFF TGTGCCAGCAGACCCGGACAGGGTATCACCGGGGAGCTGTTTTTT
TRBJ2-2 once TRBD2 TRBV5-1 CASSLLAEITGELFF TGCGCCAGCAGCTTACTAGCGGAAATCACCGGGGAGCTGTTTTTT
TRBJ2-1 medium-sized . TRBV10-3 CAISESRDSYNEQFF TGTGCCATCAGTGAGTCCAGGGATTCCTACAATGAGCAGTTCTTC
TRBJ2-2 . TRBD2 TRBV27 CASSIRLAGGLFF TGTGCCAGCAGTATTCGACTAGCGGGGGGGCTGTTTTTT
TRBJ1-5 . TRBD1 TRBV5-1 CASSLGGQSNQPQHF TGCGCCAGCAGCTTGGGGGGACAGTCTAATCAGCCCCAGCATTTT
TRBJ2-5 . . TRBV6-5 CAPHWRGRSQETQYF TGTGCCCCACATTGGAGGGGCCGCAGCCAAGAGACCCAGTACTTC
TRBJ2-1 . . TRBV5-1 CASSLGQGVVFPADNEQFF TGCGCCAGCAGCTTGGGGCAGGGCGTAGTTTTCCCAGCTGACAATGAGCAGTTCTTC
TRBJ1-6 few TRBD1 TRBV14 CASSPPGTGNNSPLHF TGTGCCAGCAGCCCTCCCGGGACAGGGAATAATTCACCCCTCCACTTT
TRBJ2-7 . TRBD2 TRBV4-2 CASSQDRGAGGNYEQYF TGTGCCAGCAGCCAAGATCGTGGGGCGGGGGGGAACTACGAGCAGTACTTC
TRBJ1-2 . . TRBV18 CASSPGGHYGYTF TGTGCCAGCTCACCAGGCGGGCACTATGGCTACACCTTC
TRBJ2-2 . TRBD2 TRBV10-3 CATSAGANTGELFF TGTGCCACCTCGGCGGGAGCGAACACCGGGGAGCTGTTTTTT
TRBJ2-5 . TRBD2 TRBV29-1 CSVVSGGTETQYF TGCAGCGTAGTTAGCGGGGGGACAGAGACCCAGTACTTC
TRBJ1-1 . TRBD1 TRBV27 CASSSDRGTSEAFF TGTGCCAGCAGTTCAGACAGGGGGACGTCTGAAGCTTTCTTT
TRBJ1-2 . TRBD1 TRBV4-2 CASSQATGVNYGYTF TGTGCCAGCAGCCAAGCGACAGGGGTCAACTATGGCTACACCTTC
TRBJ2-7 . TRBD1 TRBV9 CASSSRDSHPYEQYF TGTGCCAGCAGCTCCCGGGACAGTCACCCCTACGAGCAGTACTTC
TRBJ2-5 . TRBD1 TRBV5-1 CASSSEKGAQTQYF TGCGCCAGCAGCTCGGAGAAGGGGGCCCAGACCCAGTACTTC
TRBJ2-2 . . TRBV27 CASSLSTRYTGELFF TGTGCCAGCAGTTTATCGACGCGGTACACCGGGGAGCTGTTTTTT
TRBJ1-2 . . TRBV28 CANYDVGYGYTF TGTGCCAACTACGACGTAGGCTATGGCTACACCTTC
TRBJ1-3 . . TRBV4-1 CASSPGGGGAPGNTIYF TGCGCCAGCAGCCCCGGAGGTGGGGGGGCGCCTGGAAACACCATATATTTT
TRBJ2-3 few . TRBV6-6 CASSYGATTDTQYF TGTGCCAGCAGTTATGGGGCGACGACAGATACGCAGTATTTT
TRBJ2-2 . TRBD2 TRBV6-4 CASGTSGGSGELFF TGTGCCAGCGGAACTAGCGGGGGGTCCGGGGAGCTGTTTTTT